One and the same sample provided the 25 T cell receptor beta chains below, sequenced in a study of T-cell reconstitution after alpha-beta-depleted transplantation in children. TCRbeta library preparation incorporated unique molecular identifiers. One entry per CDR3 protein, called by TCRdb with MiXCR from the PCR reads. The sample carries hundreds of thousands of distinct CDR3 sequences, roughly 15% recorded once. Sample: PBMCs from the stem cell graft donor, taken from the stem cell graft. These receptor sequences come from a human donor who donated a stem cell graft to a child with acute myeloid leukemia.

This clonotype occurred many times. The rearrangement joins TRBV5-6 to TRBJ2-2, with 8 nucleotides matching TRBD1. V dropped 4 bases and J dropped 4; count of bases not matched to a gene: 9. CDR1 SGHDT and CDR2 YYEEEE come from the germline V gene. The CDR3 covers 16 residues. CDR3 residues: CASSDLDRAGTGELFF. DNA of the CDR3: TGTGCCAGCAGCGACCTGGACAGGGCGGGCACCGGGGAGCTGTTTTTT. The full variable domain, in which reference TRBV5-6 and TRBJ2-2 provide the parts outside the CDR3, is DAGVTQSPTHLIKTRGQQVTLRCSPKSGHDTVSWYQQALGQGPQFIFQYYEEEERQRGNFPDRFSGHQFPNYSSELNVNALLLGDSALYLCASSDLDRAGTGELFFGEGSRLTVL.

V and J are TRBV12-2 and TRBJ2-7. TRBV12-2 is noted as a pseudogene. The CDR3 loop spans 16 amino acids. The CDR3 loop reads CASRLDTVGGSYEQYV. The CDR3, as DNA: TGTGCAAGTCGCTTAGACACGGTAGGAGGGTCCTACGAGCAGTACGTC.

The sample holds many counts of this clonotype. The V call is TRBV24-1, the J call TRBJ1-5, with TRBD1 matching over 7 bases. Germline V gene data show CDR1 as KGHDR and CDR2 as SFDVKD. The ends lost 5 bases at V and 4 bases at J; junction bases unmatched: 4. The CDR3 spans 14 residues. The CDR3 spells CATSVGQPNQPQHF. CDR3 nucleotide sequence: TGTGCCACCAGTGTGGGACAGCCGAATCAGCCCCAGCATTTT.

This clonotype was recorded at least ten times. V and J are TRBV20-1 and TRBJ2-7; no firm D call. CDR1 and CDR2 from the germline V gene are DFQATT and SNEGSKA (reference sequence). CDR3 length: 13 residues. V lost 2 bases to trimming and J lost 2 bases, with 10 bases between them. The CDR3: CSARHSKTYEQYF. The CDR3 region has the DNA TGCAGTGCTAGACACAGTAAGACCTACGAGCAGTACTTC.

In its sample, this clonotype was seen many times. This rearrangement joins TRBV20-1 to TRBJ2-5; 8 bases agree with TRBD1. V trimming: 2 bases; J trimming: 4 bases; junction bases outside the gene matches: 6. In germline, CDR1 is DFQATT, CDR2 SNEGSKA (reference sequence). The CDR3 has 14 amino acids. Here the CDR3 DNA reads TGCAGTGCTAGATTAGGACAGGGAGGAGAGACCCAGTACTTC. This encodes CSARLGQGGETQYF.

This clonotype was detected a few times. The chain carries TRBV20-1 and TRBJ1-6, with no clear D. Germline V CDR1 and CDR2: DFQATT, SNEGSKA (reference sequence). The CDR3 sequence is 16 residues long. V was pared by 3 bases and J by 0 bases, with 12 bases between. The CDR3 region has the DNA TGCAGTGCTAGTTGGGGTACGAGCTCCTATAATTCACCCCTCCACTTT. It encodes CSASWGTSSYNSPLHF.

CDR3 in amino acids: CASSLEPGGGVSSYEQYV. CDR3 nucleotides: TGCGCCAGCAGCTTGGAGCCTGGCGGGGGGGTAAGCTCCTACGAGCAGTACGTC. The chain recombines TRBV5-1 with TRBJ2-7, with 9 bases lining up with TRBD2. The CDR3 consists of 18 residues. Germline lookup yields CDR1 SGHRS and CDR2 YFSETQ. Germline trimming cut 0 bases from V and 0 bases from J; bases unmatched to any gene: 10.

The J gene is TRBJ1-1, the V gene TRBV4-1, with D possibly being TRBD1 (5 bases). Trimming removed 5 bases from V and 3 bases from J, with 19 bases in between. Germline V CDR1 and CDR2: MGHRA, YSYEKL. The CDR3 is 16 amino acids. CDR3 DNA: TGCGCCAGCAGCATGGGGGGGACCGACCTTTACACTGAAGCTTTCTTT. This codes for CASSMGGTDLYTEAFF.

This clonotype occurred many times. The V gene is TRBV20-1, the J gene TRBJ2-1; 9 nucleotides agree with TRBD2. From germline, CDR1 is DFQATT and CDR2 SNEGSKA (reference sequence). This CDR3 has 16 residues. Trimming took 0 bases from V and 8 from J; bases not matched to a gene: 11. CDR3 residues: CSARDPWRGGIDEQFF. The CDR3 bases are TGCAGTGCTAGAGATCCCTGGCGGGGGGGCATTGATGAGCAGTTCTTC.

This clonotype was recorded at least ten times. The chain recombines TRBV20-1 with TRBJ1-5; no clear D gene. The CDR3 has 12 residues. V was shortened by 3 bases and J by 4 bases, with 7 bases between the two germline ends. The germline gives CDR1 DFQATT, CDR2 SNEGSKA (reference sequence). The CDR3 spells CSARATNQPQHF. For the CDR3, the DNA is TGCAGTGCTAGGGCTACGAATCAGCCCCAGCATTTT.

The chain recombines TRBV20-1 with TRBJ2-3, with TRBD2 matching 9 bases. J lost 1 base, V lost 5 bases, and 7 bases had no gene match. Germline-derived CDR1 and CDR2 are DFQATT and SNEGSKA (reference sequence). There are 15 residues in the CDR3. The CDR3 sequence is CSARLAGARTDTQYF. In DNA form, the CDR3 reads TGCAGTGCTCGATTAGCGGGGGCGCGCACAGATACGCAGTATTTT.

This clonotype was seen only a few times. Written as DNA, the CDR3 is TGTGCCAGCAGCTTAACTAGCGGGGTATCAGAGACCCAGTACTTC. It yields the protein CASSLTSGVSETQYF. The rearrangement links TRBV7-2 to TRBJ2-5; 10 nucleotides agree with TRBD2. The CDR3 length is 15 residues. The V gene end was trimmed by 2 bases and the J gene end by 4 bases; junction bases not matched to a gene: 4. CDR1 is SGHTA and CDR2 is FQGNSA in the germline V gene.

This clonotype was observed at least ten times. The V call is TRBV20-1, the J call TRBJ2-7; 8 bases are shared with TRBD1. The CDR3 runs 15 residues. Trimming removed 6 bases from V and 0 bases from J; junction bases left unmatched: 10. Germline V CDR1 and CDR2: DFQATT, SNEGSKA (reference sequence). In nucleotides, the CDR3 is TGCAGTGCGCAGACAGGGGCTTATCTCTCCTACGAGCAGTACTTC. Translating it yields CSAQTGAYLSYEQYF.

The table lists this clonotype with many counts. The chain links TRBV12-3 or TRBV12-4 to TRBJ1-2; no clear D. The V and J ends lost 6 bases and 7 bases respectively, with 15 bases between them. This CDR3 is built from 13 residues. The CDR3 region is CASSYNRVAGYTF. The CDR3 DNA reads as TGTGCCAGCAGCTACAACCGGGTCGCTGGCTACACCTTC.

The sample holds many counts of this clonotype. The V and J genes are TRBV20-1 and TRBJ2-5; 13 bases line up with TRBD2. This CDR3 has 15 residues. Germline values: CDR1 DFQATT, CDR2 SNEGSKA (reference sequence). V was clipped by 6 bases and J by 8 bases; unmatched bases: 12. The CDR3 spells CSAIRTSGGLGTQYF. In DNA form, the CDR3 reads TGCAGTGCAATAAGGACTAGCGGGGGCCTAGGTACCCAGTACTTC.

This clonotype occurred many times. The chain has TRBV24-1 and TRBJ2-1, with a weak D call TRBD2 (5 bases). CDR3 length: 14 residues. Trimming took off 3 bases at V and 9 bases at J, with 14 bases between the two ends. Germline V gene lookup returns CDR1 KGHDR and CDR2 SFDVKD. For the CDR3, the DNA is TGTGCCACCAGTGATCTACGGACTCCGCCTGAGCAGTTCTTC. Translated: CATSDLRTPPEQFF.

The chain recombines TRBV7-9 with TRBJ2-1; 10 bases agree with TRBD1. CDR3 length equals 14 residues. Per the germline V gene, CDR1 is SEHNR and CDR2 is FQNEAQ (reference sequence). V was pared by 5 bases and J by 5 bases, with 3 bases of the junction left unmatched. The CDR3 is CASSLTGGDNEQFF. CDR3 nucleotide sequence: TGTGCCAGCAGCCTGACAGGGGGCGACAATGAGCAGTTCTTC.

The table lists this clonotype with many counts. The chain is built from TRBV12-3 or TRBV12-4 and TRBJ1-4, with 7 bases aligning to TRBD1. The length of the CDR3 is 15 residues. V lost 6 bases to trimming and J lost 4 bases; unmatched junction nucleotides: 8. This chain's CDR3 is CASRGRTGINEKLFF. The CDR3 DNA follows: TGTGCCAGCAGGGGACGGACAGGAATTAATGAAAAACTGTTTTTT.

This clonotype was seen at least ten times. The V call is TRBV12-3 or TRBV12-4, the J call TRBJ1-1; D remains ambiguous. The CDR3 extends over 14 amino acids. V was shortened by 4 bases and J by 4 bases, with 13 bases between the two germline ends. As DNA, the CDR3 is TGTGCCAGCAGTTATGGGCCGCGGGCCACTGAAGCTTTCTTT. It encodes CASSYGPRATEAFF.

This sequence joins TRBV4-2 and TRBJ2-3; tentative D call: TRBD1 (5 bases). V gave up 2 bases and J gave up 4 bases, with 25 bases separating them. Germline assignment: CDR1 LGHNA and CDR2 YNFKEQ. CDR3 length equals 19 residues. The CDR3 sequence is CASSQTHGQVGLWADTQYF. CDR3 DNA: TGTGCCAGCAGCCAAACCCACGGGCAGGTGGGGCTATGGGCAGATACGCAGTATTTT.

The rearrangement uses TRBV5-1 and TRBJ2-5; the D is unclear. CDR3 length: 12 amino acids. Trimming removed 3 bases from V and 3 bases from J, with 6 bases in between. Germline-derived CDR1 and CDR2 are SGHRS and YFSETQ. This chain's CDR3 is CASSWGKETQYF. CDR3 nucleotides: TGCGCCAGCAGCTGGGGAAAAGAGACCCAGTACTTC. The full variable domain, in which reference TRBV5-1 and TRBJ2-5 provide the parts outside the CDR3, is KAGVTQTPRYLIKTRGQQVTLSCSPISGHRSVSWYQQTPGQGLQFLFEYFSETQRNKGNFPGRFSGRQFSNSRSEMNVSTLELGDSALYLCASSWGKETQYFGPGTRLLVL.

This clonotype was seen many times. CDR3 amino acids: CASSFGFTYEQYF. The CDR3 DNA follows: TGTGCCAGCAGTTTTGGGTTTACCTACGAGCAGTACTTC. The chain employs TRBV12-3 or TRBV12-4 and TRBJ2-7; D gene unclear. CDR3 length: 13 residues. The germline V and J ends were trimmed by 3 bases and 2 bases, with 8 bases remaining between them.

This clonotype was found a few times. The chain is built from TRBV5-6 and TRBJ2-5; weak D call: TRBD2 (6 bases). From germline, CDR1 is SGHDT and CDR2 YYEEEE. The V and J ends lost 0 bases and 0 bases respectively, with 12 bases between them. The CDR3 spans 16 residues. The DNA of the CDR3 is TGTGCCAGCAGCTTGGCGCCGGGACTTGACCAAGAGACCCAGTACTTC. Its protein product is CASSLAPGLDQETQYF.

There are a few counts of this clonotype. This chain uses TRBV7-3 with TRBJ2-1, with D tentatively TRBD2 (6 bases). Between the trimmed V and J ends, which lost 5 bases and 9 bases, there was a span of 14 bases. The CDR3 has 13 amino acids. Germline V gives CDR1 SGHTA, CDR2 FQGTGA. CDR3 nucleotides: TGTGCCAGCAGCCCTCGGGACTCGGGTGAGCAGTTCTTC. This codes for CASSPRDSGEQFF.

The chain is built from TRBV7-9 and TRBJ1-2, with D hard to call. From germline, CDR1 is SEHNR and CDR2 FQNEAQ (reference sequence). The CDR3 extends over 13 amino acids. V was trimmed by 1 base and J by 4 bases, leaving 7 bases between them. CDR3 nucleotide sequence: TGTGCCAGCAGCTTAGAGGTCTCCTATGGCTACACCTTC. Translation gives CASSLEVSYGYTF.